The 20 T cell receptor beta chains listed next were all sequenced from one sample in a study of blood T cell repertoires in COVID-19. The assay was immunoSEQ multiplex PCR, and TCRdb's table has in-frame clones only and misses some. The sample includes 400,000 or so clones, about 90% of them seen just once. The material sequenced was peripheral blood. These receptors all come from a man between 18 and 29 years old with COVID-19, enrolled during active disease.

The chain joins TRBV12-3 or TRBV12-4 to TRBJ1-5, with D perhaps TRBD1 (6 bases). This CDR3 contains 13 residues. Trimming stripped 7 bases from V and 9 bases from J, with 16 bases between. CDR3 DNA: TGTGCCAGCACTATCTCAGGGGTAGGGCCCCAGCATTTT. Translation: CASTISGVGPQHF.

J is TRBJ2-7 and V is TRBV10-3, with 9 bases matching TRBD2. CDR3 size: 15 residues. The germline gives CDR1 ENHRY, CDR2 SYGVKD. V shed 6 bases and J 0 bases; nucleotides not matched to a gene: 6. DNA for the CDR3: TGTGCCATCAGGGGTAGCGGGAGCGACTCCTACGAGCAGTACTTC. Protein: CAIRGSGSDSYEQYF.

This chain connects TRBV7-2 to TRBJ1-5; tentatively, D is TRBD1 (6 bases). Germline loops: CDR1 SGHTA, CDR2 FQGNSA. The CDR3 spans 15 residues. The V end was cut by 4 bases, the J end by 9 bases, with 19 bases between. The CDR3 DNA reads TGTGCCAGCAGCTCACAACAGGGAGCCAATGTGCCCCAGCATTTT. Translating gives CASSSQQGANVPQHF. The full variable domain, in which reference TRBV7-2 and TRBJ1-5 provide the parts outside the CDR3, is GAGVSQSPSNKVTEKGKDVELRCDPISGHTALYWYRQSLGQGLEFLIYFQGNSAPDKSGLPSDRFSAERTGGSVSTLTIQRTQQEDSAVYLCASSSQQGANVPQHFGDGTRLSIL.

The V gene is TRBV3-1 (or the pseudogene TRBV3-2), the J gene TRBJ1-1, with TRBD1 as a possible D gene (6 bases). Germline loops: CDR1 LGHDT, CDR2 YNNKEL (reference sequence). V dropped 10 bases and J dropped 6 bases, with 12 bases sitting between them. This CDR3 is built from 11 residues. The CDR3 nucleotides read TGTGCCACACGTGGGGGCGCTGAAGCTTTCTTT. It is translated as CATRGGAEAFF.

This chain connects TRBV5-4 to TRBJ2-6; 10 positions match TRBD1. The V segment lost 4 bases and the J segment 3 bases; nucleotides outside the gene matches: 7. CDR3 length: 17 residues. Germline V gene data show CDR1 as SGHNT and CDR2 as YYREEE (reference sequence). The chain's CDR3 is CASSAPGQGSGANVLTF. CDR3 DNA: TGTGCCAGCAGCGCGCCGGGACAGGGGAGTGGGGCCAACGTCCTGACTTTC.

The chain combines TRBV13 with TRBJ1-2; 7 bases map to TRBD1. J gave up 9 bases and V 0 bases, and 10 bases lay outside the gene matches. The CDR3 consists of 15 residues. Germline V CDR1 and CDR2: PRHDT, FYEKMQ (reference sequence). For the CDR3, the DNA is TGTGCCAGCAGCTTAGGGGAGGGACAGATTCCACGCTACACCTTC. This encodes CASSLGEGQIPRYTF.

The rearrangement joins TRBV28 to TRBJ2-1; 7 bases align to TRBD2. V was clipped by 8 bases and J by 2 bases; unmatched bases: 9. The germline CDR1 and CDR2 sequences are MDHEN and SYDVKM. This CDR3 has 15 amino acids. The CDR3 sequence is CASGGGAGAYNEQFF. The CDR3 DNA reads TGTGCCAGCGGGGGAGGGGCGGGGGCCTACAATGAGCAGTTCTTC.

The chain links TRBV5-6 to TRBJ1-5, with D hard to call. The CDR3 contains 15 residues. Germline CDR1 is SGHDT and CDR2 is YYEEEE. V shed 2 bases and J shed 5 bases, with 14 bases lying between them. Here the CDR3 DNA reads TGTGCCAGCAGCTTCTCCCGTGACATACATCAGCCCCAGCATTTT. Translation gives CASSFSRDIHQPQHF.

The V and J genes are TRBV15 and TRBJ2-7; the D is unclear. Germline values: CDR1 LNHNV, CDR2 YYDKDF (reference sequence). The V gene lost 0 bases and the J gene lost 1 base, with 7 bases spanning the gap. CDR3 size: 14 residues. CDR3 sequence: CATSREGRSYEQYF. In nucleotides, the CDR3 is TGTGCCACCAGCAGAGAAGGCAGGTCCTACGAGCAGTACTTC.

DNA for the CDR3: TGTGCCAGCAGCTTACCGACTAGCGGGGGAACTTACAATGAGCAGTTCTTC. The encoded protein is CASSLPTSGGTYNEQFF. This chain connects TRBV7-8 to TRBJ2-1, with TRBD2 matching over 12 bases. CDR3 length equals 17 residues. Trimming took 2 bases from V and 4 from J; bases not matched to a gene: 6. Looked up from germline, CDR1 is SGHVS and CDR2 is FQNEAQ. The entire variable domain, with the rest obtained from reference TRBV7-8 and TRBJ2-1, is as follows: GAGVSQSPRYKVAKRGQDVALRCDPISGHVSLFWYQQALGQGPEFLTYFQNEAQLDKSGLPSDRFFAERPEGSVSTLKIQRTQQEDSAVYLCASSLPTSGGTYNEQFFGPGTRLTVL.

This chain joins TRBV28 and TRBJ1-1; D uncertain. The CDR3 spans 11 residues. Trimming pared 7 bases from V and 5 bases from J, leaving 8 bases between. Looked up from germline, CDR1 is MDHEN and CDR2 is SYDVKM. This CDR3 reads CASTGRTEAFF. As DNA, the CDR3 is TGTGCCAGCACGGGGAGGACTGAAGCTTTCTTT.

The CDR3 here is CASSDQGVRTEAFF. The CDR3 nucleotides read TGTGCCAGCAGTGACCAGGGGGTGCGGACTGAAGCTTTCTTT. The chain joins TRBV6-1 to TRBJ1-1; the match to TRBD1 covers 7 bases. The CDR3 is 14 residues long. CDR1 MNHNS and CDR2 SASEGT come from the germline V gene. The ends lost 3 bases at V and 5 bases at J; junction bases unmatched: 6.

This chain joins TRBV2 and TRBJ2-2; 8 nucleotides align to TRBD2. Looked up from germline, CDR1 is SNHLY and CDR2 is FYNNEI. The CDR3 spans 14 residues. V was clipped by 5 bases and J by 7 bases; unmatched bases: 6. CDR3 coding DNA: TGTGCCAGCAGTTCGGGAGGGGCAGGCGGGGAGCTGTTTTTT. Translation: CASSSGGAGGELFF.

This sequence joins TRBV20-1 and TRBJ2-2; D gene unclear. With 3 bases removed from V and 6 bases from J, the gap between germline ends came to 8 bases. This CDR3 region has 12 residues. CDR1 is DFQATT and CDR2 is SNEGSKA in the germline V gene (reference sequence). DNA of the CDR3: TGCAGTGCTAGTAGGCGGCCCGGGGAGCTGTTTTTT. This translates into CSASRRPGELFF.

The chain couples TRBV7-6 to TRBJ1-3, with unresolved D. Germline values: CDR1 SGHVS, CDR2 FNYEAQ. The CDR3 is 16 amino acids. V was pared by 0 bases and J by 2 bases, with 11 bases between. CDR3 amino acids: CASSLASWAAGNTIYF. DNA of the CDR3: TGTGCCAGCAGCTTAGCGTCCTGGGCAGCTGGAAACACCATATATTTT.

CDR3 coding DNA: TGTGCCAGTAGTATCGGCAGGGTACCTAATGAAAAACTGTTTTTT. Protein product: CASSIGRVPNEKLFF. The gene calls are TRBV19 and TRBJ1-4, with TRBD1 as a possible D gene (5 bases). Between the trimmed V and J ends, which lost 3 bases and 3 bases, there was a span of 11 bases. There are 15 residues in the CDR3. Germline V gives CDR1 LNHDA, CDR2 SQIVND (reference sequence).

V and J are TRBV7-9 and TRBJ2-6; 8 positions match TRBD1. V was pared by 4 bases and J by 1 base, with 9 bases of the junction left unmatched. The CDR3 covers 18 residues. CDR1 and CDR2 (germline): SEHNR, FQNEAQ (reference sequence). In nucleotides, the CDR3 is TGTGCCAGCAGCTGGGGGTCCCGGGACAGGTCTGGGGCCAACGTCCTGACTTTC. It is translated as CASSWGSRDRSGANVLTF.

The CDR3 region is CASGSSTDTQYF. The CDR3 nucleotides read TGTGCCAGCGGCAGTAGCACAGATACGCAGTATTTT. This rearrangement joins TRBV7-9 to TRBJ2-3; D ambiguous. Germline V gene sequence: CDR1 SEHNR, CDR2 FQNEAQ (reference sequence). Deletions cut 8 bases from V and 0 bases from J, with 6 bases between. CDR3 size: 12 residues.

V usage is TRBV14 and J usage is TRBJ2-3; 13 positions match TRBD2. This CDR3 region has 17 residues. Germline trimming cut 0 bases from V and 2 bases from J; bases unmatched to any gene: 2. CDR1 is SGHDN, CDR2 FVKESK, per germline. The DNA of the CDR3 is TGTGCCAGCAGCCAAGAGGGACTAGCGGGGTTCACAGATACGCAGTATTTT. It encodes CASSQEGLAGFTDTQYF.

This clone was recorded a few times. J is TRBJ1-1 and V is TRBV7-9; 9 bases are shared with TRBD1. CDR3 length equals 14 residues. Unmatched junction bases numbered 4, after V lost 5 bases and J lost 3 bases. Per the germline V gene, CDR1 is SEHNR and CDR2 is FQNEAQ (reference sequence). Here the CDR3 reads CASSITGGYTEAFF. Written as DNA, the CDR3 is TGTGCCAGCAGCATAACAGGGGGCTACACTGAAGCTTTCTTT.